Reported below is one T cell receptor (beta chain). V was cut by 5 bases and J by 1 base, with 9 bases left in between. The V gene's germline CDR1 is SGHTA and CDR2 FQGNSA. The CDR3 sequence is 14 residues long. The sample comes from a study of control samples from healthy donors and cancer patients. TCRdb's table, derived via immunoSEQ multiplex PCR, lists solely in-frame clones and lacks some. The table includes about 40,000 clones, approximately 90% detected once. V usage is TRBV7-2 and J usage is TRBJ1-5; no clear D gene. Material for sequencing was blood. The sequence was collected from a woman aged 50 to 60 in good health. Written as DNA, the CDR3 is TGTGCCAGCAGCCGTGACGGCAGCAATCAGCCCCAGCATTTT. This codes for CASSRDGSNQPQHF. The variable domain in full, completed from reference TRBV7-2 and TRBJ1-5, reads GAGVSQSPSNKVTEKGKDVELRCDPISGHTALYWYRQSLGQGLEFLIYFQGNSAPDKSGLPSDRFSAERTGGSVSTLTIQRTQQEDSAVYLCASSRDGSNQPQHFGDGTRLSIL.